This T cell receptor beta chain originates from a study of cytomegalovirus exposure and HLA in healthy donors. Study in general: Among several hundred genotyped donors, about 80% fell in the Caucasian-associated ancestry cluster. Study results and limitations: According to an earlier analysis, most TCR beta V segments yielded productive rearrangements about 87% or about 30% of the time. In all likelihood, a cluster of highly shared sequence variants was a sequencing artifact.

As concerns this clone: Its antigen is not identified.

Primers: 60 Vbeta forward and 13 Jbeta reverse. Measured with immunoSEQ multiplex PCR; TCRdb has only the in-frame clones, and not every one. The sample comprises 100,000 to 150,000 clones, about 70% of which are singletons, and about 2.1% rests with the top ten. The V gene's germline CDR1 is KGHSH and CDR2 LQKENI. This CDR3 is 16 amino acids long. V lost 3 bases and J lost 3; bases outside the gene matches: 5. The clonotype originates from a woman between 40 and 55 years old in good health and CMV-seropositive. This sequence joins TRBV18 and TRBJ2-5, with 12 bases matching TRBD2. The sequenced material came from PBMCs. The CDR3 sequence: CASSPELAGGKETQYF. The DNA for the CDR3 is TGTGCCAGCTCACCGGAGCTAGCGGGAGGGAAAGAGACCCAGTACTTC.